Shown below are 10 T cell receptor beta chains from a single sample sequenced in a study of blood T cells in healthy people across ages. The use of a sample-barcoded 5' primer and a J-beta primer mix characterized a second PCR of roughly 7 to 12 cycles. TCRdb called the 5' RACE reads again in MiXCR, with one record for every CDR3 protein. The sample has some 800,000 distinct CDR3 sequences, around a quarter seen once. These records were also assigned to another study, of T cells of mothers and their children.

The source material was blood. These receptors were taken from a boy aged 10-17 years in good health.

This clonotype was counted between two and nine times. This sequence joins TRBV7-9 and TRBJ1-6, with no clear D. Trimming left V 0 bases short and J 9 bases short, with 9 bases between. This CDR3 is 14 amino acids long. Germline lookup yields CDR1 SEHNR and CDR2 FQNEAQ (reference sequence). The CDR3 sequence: CASSLAGFSSPLHF. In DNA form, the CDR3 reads TGTGCCAGCAGCTTAGCCGGTTTTAGTTCACCCCTCCACTTT.

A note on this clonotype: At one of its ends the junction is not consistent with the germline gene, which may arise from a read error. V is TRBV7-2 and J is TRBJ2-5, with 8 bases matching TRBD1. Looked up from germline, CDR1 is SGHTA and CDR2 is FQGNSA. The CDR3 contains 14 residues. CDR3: CASSSRTGQETQYF. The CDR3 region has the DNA TGCGCCAGCAGCTCCCGGACAGGGCAAGAGACCCAGTACTTC. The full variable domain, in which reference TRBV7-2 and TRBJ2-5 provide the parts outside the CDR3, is GAGVSQSPSNKVTEKGKDVELRCDPISGHTALYWYRQSLGQGLEFLIYFQGNSAPDKSGLPSDRFSAERTGGSVSTLTIQRTQQEDSAVYLCASSSRTGQETQYFGPGTRLLVL.

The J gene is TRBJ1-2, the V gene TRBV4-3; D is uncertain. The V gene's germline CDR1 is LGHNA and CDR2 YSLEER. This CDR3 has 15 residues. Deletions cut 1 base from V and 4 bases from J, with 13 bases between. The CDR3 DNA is TGCGCCAGCAGCCAAGTTCAGCGTCCTTCCTATGGCTACACCTTC. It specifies CASSQVQRPSYGYTF.

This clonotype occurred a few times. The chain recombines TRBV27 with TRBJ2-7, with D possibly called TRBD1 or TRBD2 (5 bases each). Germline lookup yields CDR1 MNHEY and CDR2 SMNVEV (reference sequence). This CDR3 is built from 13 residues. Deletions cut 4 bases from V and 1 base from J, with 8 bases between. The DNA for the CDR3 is TGTGCCAGCAGTTGGGACCTGTCCTACGAGCAGTACTTC. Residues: CASSWDLSYEQYF.

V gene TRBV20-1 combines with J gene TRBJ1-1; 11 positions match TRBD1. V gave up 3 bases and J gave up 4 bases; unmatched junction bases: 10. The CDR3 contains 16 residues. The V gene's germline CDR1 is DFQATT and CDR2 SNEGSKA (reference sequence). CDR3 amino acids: CSARGLSGTGGTEAFF. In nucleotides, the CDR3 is TGCAGTGCTAGGGGTCTCTCCGGGACAGGGGGCACTGAAGCTTTCTTT.

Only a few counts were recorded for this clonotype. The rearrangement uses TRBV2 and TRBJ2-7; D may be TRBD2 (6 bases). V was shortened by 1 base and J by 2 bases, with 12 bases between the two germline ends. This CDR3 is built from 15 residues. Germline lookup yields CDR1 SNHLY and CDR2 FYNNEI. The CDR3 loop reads CASSEEAGGAYEQYF. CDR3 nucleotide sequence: TGTGCCAGCAGTGAAGAAGCGGGTGGTGCCTACGAGCAGTACTTC. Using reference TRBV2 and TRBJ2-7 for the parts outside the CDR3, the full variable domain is EPEVTQTPSHQVTQMGQEVILRCVPISNHLYFYWYRQILGQKVEFLVSFYNNEISEKSEIFDDQFSVERPDGSNFTLKIRSTKLEDSAMYFCASSEEAGGAYEQYFGPGTRLTVT.

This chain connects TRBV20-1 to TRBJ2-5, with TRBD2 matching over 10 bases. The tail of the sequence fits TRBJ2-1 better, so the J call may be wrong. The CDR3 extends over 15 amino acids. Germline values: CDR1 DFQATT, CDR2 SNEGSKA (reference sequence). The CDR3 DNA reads TGCAGTGCTAGAGATACTCTAGCGGGGGACAATGAGCAGTTCTTC. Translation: CSARDTLAGDNEQFF.

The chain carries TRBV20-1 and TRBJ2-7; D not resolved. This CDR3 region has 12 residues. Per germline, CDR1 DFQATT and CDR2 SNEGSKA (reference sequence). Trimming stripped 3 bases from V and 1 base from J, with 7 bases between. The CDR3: CSASRQSYEQYF. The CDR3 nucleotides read TGCAGTGCTAGTCGTCAGTCCTACGAGCAGTACTTC.

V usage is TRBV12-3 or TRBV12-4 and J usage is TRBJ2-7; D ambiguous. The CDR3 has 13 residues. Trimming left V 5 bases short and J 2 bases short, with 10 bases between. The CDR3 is CASSTPATYEQYF. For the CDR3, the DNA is TGTGCCAGCAGTACCCCAGCAACCTACGAGCAGTACTTC.

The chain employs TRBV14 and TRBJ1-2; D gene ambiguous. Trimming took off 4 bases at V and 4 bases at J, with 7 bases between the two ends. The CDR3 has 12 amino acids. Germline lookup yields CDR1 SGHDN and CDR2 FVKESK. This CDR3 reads CASSRDGYGYTF. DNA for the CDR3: TGTGCCAGCAGCCGGGATGGCTATGGCTACACCTTC.